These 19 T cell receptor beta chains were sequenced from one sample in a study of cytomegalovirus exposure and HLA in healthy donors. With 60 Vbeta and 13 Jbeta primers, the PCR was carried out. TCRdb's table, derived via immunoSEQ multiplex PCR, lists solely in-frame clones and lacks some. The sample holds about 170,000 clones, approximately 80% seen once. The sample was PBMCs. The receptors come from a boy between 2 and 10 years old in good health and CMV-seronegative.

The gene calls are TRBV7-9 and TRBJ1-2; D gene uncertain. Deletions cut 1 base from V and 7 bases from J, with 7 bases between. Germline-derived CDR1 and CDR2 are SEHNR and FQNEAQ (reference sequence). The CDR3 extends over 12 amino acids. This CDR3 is CASSLEEGGYTF. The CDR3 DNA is TGTGCCAGCAGCTTAGAGGAGGGTGGCTACACCTTC.

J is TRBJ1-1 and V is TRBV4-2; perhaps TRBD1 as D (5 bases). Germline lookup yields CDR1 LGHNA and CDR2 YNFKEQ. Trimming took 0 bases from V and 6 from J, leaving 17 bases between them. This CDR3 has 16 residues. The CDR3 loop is CASSQDLRGVSAEAFF. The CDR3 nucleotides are TGTGCCAGCAGCCAAGATCTTCGGGGGGTTAGCGCTGAAGCTTTCTTT.

The CDR3: CASSELGGAGEKLFF. In nucleotides, the CDR3 is TGTGCCAGCAGTGAATTGGGGGGGGCCGGCGAAAAACTGTTTTTT. The chain has TRBV25-1 and TRBJ1-4, with D perhaps TRBD1 (6 bases). Trimming removed 1 base at V and 8 bases at J, with 14 bases between. Germline CDR1 is MGHDK and CDR2 is SYGVNS. The CDR3 contains 15 residues.

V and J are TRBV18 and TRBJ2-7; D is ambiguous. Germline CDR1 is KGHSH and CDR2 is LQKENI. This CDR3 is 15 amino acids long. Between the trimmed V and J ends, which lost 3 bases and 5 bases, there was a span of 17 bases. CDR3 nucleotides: TGTGCCAGCTCACCCCTCCCCAAACCGGTAGACGAGCAGTACTTC. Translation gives CASSPLPKPVDEQYF.

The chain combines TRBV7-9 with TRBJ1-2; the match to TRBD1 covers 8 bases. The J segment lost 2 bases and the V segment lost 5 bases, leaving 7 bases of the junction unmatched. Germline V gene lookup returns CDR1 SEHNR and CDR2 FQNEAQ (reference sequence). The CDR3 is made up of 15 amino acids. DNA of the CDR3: TGTGCCAGCAGCCAGCAGGGGGCACGAAACTATGGCTACACCTTC. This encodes CASSQQGARNYGYTF.

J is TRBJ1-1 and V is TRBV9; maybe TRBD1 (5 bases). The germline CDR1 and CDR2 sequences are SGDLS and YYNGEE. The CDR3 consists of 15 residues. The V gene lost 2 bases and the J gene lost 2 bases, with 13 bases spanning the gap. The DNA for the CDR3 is TGTGCCAGCAGCGTGGAGGGGTTGAGAAACACTGAAGCTTTCTTT. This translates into CASSVEGLRNTEAFF.

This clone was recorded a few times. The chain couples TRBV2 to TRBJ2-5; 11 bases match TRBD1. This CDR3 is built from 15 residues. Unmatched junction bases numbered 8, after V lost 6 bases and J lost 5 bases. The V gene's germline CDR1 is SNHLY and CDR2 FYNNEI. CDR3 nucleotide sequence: TGTGCCAGCAGAGTATTGGACAGGGGGCAGGAGACCCAGTACTTC. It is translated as CASRVLDRGQETQYF.

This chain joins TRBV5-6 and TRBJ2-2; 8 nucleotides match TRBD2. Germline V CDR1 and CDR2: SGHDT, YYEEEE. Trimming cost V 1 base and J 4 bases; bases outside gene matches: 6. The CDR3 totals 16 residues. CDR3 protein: CASSLYRLASTGELFF. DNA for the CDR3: TGTGCCAGCAGCTTGTATAGACTAGCGAGCACCGGGGAGCTGTTTTTT.

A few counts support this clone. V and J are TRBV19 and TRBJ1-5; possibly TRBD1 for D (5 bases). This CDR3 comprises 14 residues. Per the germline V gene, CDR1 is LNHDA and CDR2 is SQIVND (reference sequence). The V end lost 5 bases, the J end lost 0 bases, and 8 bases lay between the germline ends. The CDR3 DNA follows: TGTGCCAGTAGTCGGGGGGATAGCAATCAGCCCCAGCATTTT. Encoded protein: CASSRGDSNQPQHF.

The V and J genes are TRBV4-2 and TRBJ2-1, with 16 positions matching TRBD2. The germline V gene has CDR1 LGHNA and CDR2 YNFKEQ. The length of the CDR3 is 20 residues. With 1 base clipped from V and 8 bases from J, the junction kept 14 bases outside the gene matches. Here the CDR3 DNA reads TGTGCCAGCAGCCAAGGACTAATCGCGGGACTAGCGGGAGGGCCTTATGAGCAGTTCTTC. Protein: CASSQGLIAGLAGGPYEQFF.

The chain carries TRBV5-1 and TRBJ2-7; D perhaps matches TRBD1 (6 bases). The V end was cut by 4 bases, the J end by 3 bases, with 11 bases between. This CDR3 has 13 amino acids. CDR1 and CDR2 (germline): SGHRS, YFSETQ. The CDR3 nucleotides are TGCGCCAGCAGCCAGGGACACAGCTACGAGCAGTACTTC. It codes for CASSQGHSYEQYF.

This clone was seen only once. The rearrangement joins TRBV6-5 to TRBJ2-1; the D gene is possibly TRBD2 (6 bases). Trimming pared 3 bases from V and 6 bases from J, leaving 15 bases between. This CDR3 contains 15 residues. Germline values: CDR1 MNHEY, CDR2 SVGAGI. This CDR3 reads CASSYSGRRVNEQFF. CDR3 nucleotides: TGTGCCAGCAGTTATTCGGGGAGGAGGGTCAATGAGCAGTTCTTC.

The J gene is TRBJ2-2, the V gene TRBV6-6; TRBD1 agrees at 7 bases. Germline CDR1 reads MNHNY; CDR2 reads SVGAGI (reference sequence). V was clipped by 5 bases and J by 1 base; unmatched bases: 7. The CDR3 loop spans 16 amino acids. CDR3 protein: CASSPRQGVNTGELFF. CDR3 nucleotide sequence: TGTGCCAGCAGTCCCCGACAGGGAGTGAACACCGGGGAGCTGTTTTTT.

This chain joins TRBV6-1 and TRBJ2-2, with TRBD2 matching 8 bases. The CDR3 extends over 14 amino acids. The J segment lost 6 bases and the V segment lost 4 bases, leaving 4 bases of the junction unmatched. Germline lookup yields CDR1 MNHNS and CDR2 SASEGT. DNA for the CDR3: TGTGCCAGCAGTGCCCGGGGGGGCGCCGGGGAGCTGTTTTTT. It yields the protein CASSARGGAGELFF.

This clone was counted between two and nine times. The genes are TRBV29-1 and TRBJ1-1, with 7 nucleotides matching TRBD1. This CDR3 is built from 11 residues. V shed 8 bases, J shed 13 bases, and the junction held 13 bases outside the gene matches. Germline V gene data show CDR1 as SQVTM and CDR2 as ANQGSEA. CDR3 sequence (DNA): TGCAGCTTTACCGGGACAGCTACCCTTTTCTTT. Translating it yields CSFTGTATLFF. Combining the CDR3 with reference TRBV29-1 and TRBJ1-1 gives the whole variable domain SAVISQKPSRDICQRGTSLTIQCQVDSQVTMMFWYRQQPGQSLTLIATANQGSEATYESGFVIDKFPISRPNLTFSTLTVSNMSPEDSSIYLCSFTGTATLFFGQGTRLTVV.

The CDR3 spells CASSHTWSGANVLTF. The DNA of the CDR3 is TGTGCCAGCAGCCACACCTGGTCTGGGGCCAACGTCCTGACTTTC. V and J are TRBV7-8 and TRBJ2-6, with D unresolved. The CDR3 extends over 15 amino acids. Trimming removed 5 bases from V and 1 base from J, with 9 bases in between. The germline V gene encodes CDR1 SGHVS and CDR2 FQNEAQ.

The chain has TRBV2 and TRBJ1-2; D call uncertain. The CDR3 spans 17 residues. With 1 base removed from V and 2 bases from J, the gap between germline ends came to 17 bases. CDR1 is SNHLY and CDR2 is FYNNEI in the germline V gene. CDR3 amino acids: CASSEGRGSPVNYGYTF. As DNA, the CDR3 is TGTGCCAGCAGTGAAGGACGGGGTTCCCCGGTGAACTATGGCTACACCTTC.

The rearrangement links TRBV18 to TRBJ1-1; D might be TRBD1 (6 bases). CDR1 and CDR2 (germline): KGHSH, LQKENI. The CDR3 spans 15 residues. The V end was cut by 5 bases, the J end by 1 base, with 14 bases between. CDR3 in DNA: TGTGCCAGCTCAGGCAGTACAGGGACGAACACTGAAGCTTTCTTT. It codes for CASSGSTGTNTEAFF.

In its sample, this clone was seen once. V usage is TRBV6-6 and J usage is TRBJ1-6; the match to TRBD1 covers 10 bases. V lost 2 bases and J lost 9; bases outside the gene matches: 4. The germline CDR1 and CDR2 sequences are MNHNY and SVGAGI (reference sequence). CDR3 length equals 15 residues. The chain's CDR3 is CASSYPGTGVSPLHF. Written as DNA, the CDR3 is TGTGCCAGCAGTTACCCCGGGACAGGGGTTTCACCCCTCCACTTT.